This TCR beta chain derives from a study of technical replicates of blood from a handful of donors. Germline loops: CDR1 MNHEY, CDR2 SMNVEV (reference sequence). Trimming took 4 bases from V and 3 from J; bases not matched to a gene: 6. This CDR3 has 15 residues. The method was immunoSEQ multiplex PCR; TCRdb's version includes in-frame clones alone and lacks a portion of them. The table includes roughly 87,000 clones, roughly nine tenths detected once. The sequenced sample was T cells isolated from PBMCs. The chain combines TRBV27 with TRBJ2-1; 7 bases agree with TRBD1. The source of this sequence is a human donor in good health. The CDR3 coding sequence is TGTGCCAGCAGTTGGGGACAGTCAAGCTACAATGAGCAGTTCTTC. It is translated as CASSWGQSSYNEQFF.